This T cell receptor beta chain was recorded in a study of OX40 agonist ivuxolimab in advanced cancers. Study summary: Those treated in dose escalation had hepatocellular carcinoma, melanoma, renal cell cancer or head and neck cancer. In three patients, partial responses were observed, one with hepatocellular carcinoma and two with cutaneous melanoma.

With 2 bases clipped from V and 1 base from J, the junction kept 3 bases outside the gene matches. CDR3 length equals 15 residues. The germline V gene has CDR1 MGHRA and CDR2 YSYEKL. Clones were sequenced by immunoSEQ multiplex PCR, and TCRdb holds only the in-frame ones, with some missing. The sample has tens of thousands of clones; 65% to 85% are singletons. V gene TRBV4-1 combines with J gene TRBJ2-5, with TRBD1 matching over 8 bases. The TCR originated in an adult with an advanced solid tumor such as melanoma, head and neck, liver or kidney cancer. The sequenced sample was CD4+ or CD8+ T cells sorted from blood, obtained in a trial of the OX40 agonist ivuxolimab. The CDR3 reads CASSQIQGGQETQYF. The CDR3 DNA reads as TGCGCCAGCAGCCAAATACAGGGGGGCCAAGAGACCCAGTACTTC.